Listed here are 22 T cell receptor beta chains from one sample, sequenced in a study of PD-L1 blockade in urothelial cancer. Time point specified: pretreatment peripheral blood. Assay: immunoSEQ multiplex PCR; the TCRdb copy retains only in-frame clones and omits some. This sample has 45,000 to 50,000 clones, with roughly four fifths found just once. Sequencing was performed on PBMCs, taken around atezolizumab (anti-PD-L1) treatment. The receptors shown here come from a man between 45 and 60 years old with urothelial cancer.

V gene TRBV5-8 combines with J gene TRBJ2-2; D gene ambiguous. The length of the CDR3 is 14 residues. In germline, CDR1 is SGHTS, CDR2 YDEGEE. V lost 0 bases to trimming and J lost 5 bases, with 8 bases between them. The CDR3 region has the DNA TGTGCCAGCAGCTTGGGACGGGTGACCGGGGAGCTGTTTTTT. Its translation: CASSLGRVTGELFF.

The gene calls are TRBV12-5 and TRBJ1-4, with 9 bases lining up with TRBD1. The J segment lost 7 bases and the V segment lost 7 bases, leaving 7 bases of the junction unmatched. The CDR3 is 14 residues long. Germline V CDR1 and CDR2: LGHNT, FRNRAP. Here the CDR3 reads CASAPGQGGEKLFF. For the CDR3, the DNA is TGTGCTAGTGCCCCGGGACAGGGAGGTGAAAAACTGTTTTTT.

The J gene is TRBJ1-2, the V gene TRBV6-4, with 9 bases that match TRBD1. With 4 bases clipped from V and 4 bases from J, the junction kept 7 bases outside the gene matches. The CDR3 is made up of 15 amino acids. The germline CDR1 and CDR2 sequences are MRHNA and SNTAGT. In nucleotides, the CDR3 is TGTGCCAGCAGTGTGGACAGGGGCGCACCCTATGGCTACACCTTC. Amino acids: CASSVDRGAPYGYTF.

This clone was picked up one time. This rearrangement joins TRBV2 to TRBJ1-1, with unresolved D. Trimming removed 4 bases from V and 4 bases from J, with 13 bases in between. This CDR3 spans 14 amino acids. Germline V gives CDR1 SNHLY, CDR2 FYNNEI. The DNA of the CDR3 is TGTGCCAGCAGTGCGCAGACGTCGGGCACTGAAGCTTTCTTT. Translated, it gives CASSAQTSGTEAFF.

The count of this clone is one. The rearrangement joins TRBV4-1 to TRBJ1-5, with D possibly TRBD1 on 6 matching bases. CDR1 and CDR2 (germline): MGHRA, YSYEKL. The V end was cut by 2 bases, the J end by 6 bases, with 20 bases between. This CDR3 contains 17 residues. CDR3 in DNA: TGCGCCAGCAGCCAACCTTCGCCGGGGGGGCTGAGTCAGCCCCAGCATTTT. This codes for CASSQPSPGGLSQPQHF.

The DNA of the CDR3 is TGCAGCGTTGTATCCAGGCGGAACACTGAAGCTTTCTTT. This codes for CSVVSRRNTEAFF. The gene calls are TRBV29-1 and TRBJ1-1; D unclear. The CDR3 runs 13 residues. The V gene's germline CDR1 is SQVTM and CDR2 ANQGSEA. V was pared by 4 bases and J by 1 base, with 10 bases between.

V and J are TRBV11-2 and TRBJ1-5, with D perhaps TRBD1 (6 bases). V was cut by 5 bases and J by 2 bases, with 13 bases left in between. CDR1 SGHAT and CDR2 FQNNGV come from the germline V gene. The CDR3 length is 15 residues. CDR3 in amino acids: CASSRTVHGNQPQHF. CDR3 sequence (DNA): TGTGCCAGCAGCCGGACAGTACACGGCAATCAGCCCCAGCATTTT.

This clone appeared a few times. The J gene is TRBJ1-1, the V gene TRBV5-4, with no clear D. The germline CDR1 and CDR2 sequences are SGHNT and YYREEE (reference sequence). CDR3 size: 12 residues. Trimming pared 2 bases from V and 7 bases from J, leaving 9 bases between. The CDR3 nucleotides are TGTGCCAGCAGCTTCCCGGGTATTGAAGCTTTCTTT. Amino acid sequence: CASSFPGIEAFF.

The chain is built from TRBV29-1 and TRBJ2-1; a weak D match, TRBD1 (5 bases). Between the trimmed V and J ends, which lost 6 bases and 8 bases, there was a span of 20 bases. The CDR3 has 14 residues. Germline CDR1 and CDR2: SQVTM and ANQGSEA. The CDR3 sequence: CSVERTLGMDEQFF. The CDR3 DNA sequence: TGCAGCGTCGAAAGGACATTGGGGATGGATGAGCAGTTCTTC.

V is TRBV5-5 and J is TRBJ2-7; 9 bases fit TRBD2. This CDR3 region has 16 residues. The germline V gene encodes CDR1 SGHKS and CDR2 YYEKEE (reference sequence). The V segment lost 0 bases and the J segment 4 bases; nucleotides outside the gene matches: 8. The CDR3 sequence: CASSLGLGLASYEQYV. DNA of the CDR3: TGTGCCAGCAGCTTGGGTCTGGGACTAGCATCTTACGAGCAGTACGTC.

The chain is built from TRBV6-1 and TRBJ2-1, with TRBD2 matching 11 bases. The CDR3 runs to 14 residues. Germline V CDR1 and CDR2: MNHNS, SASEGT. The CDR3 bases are TGTACGACTAGCGGGGCAACGTCCTACAATGAGCAGTTCTTC. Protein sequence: CTTSGATSYNEQFF.

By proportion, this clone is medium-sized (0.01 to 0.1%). The CDR3, as DNA: TGTGCCAGCCATACCGGGACAGTGTACACCGGGGAGCTGTTTTTT. Protein: CASHTGTVYTGELFF. This sequence joins TRBV18 and TRBJ2-2, with TRBD1 identical over 7 bases. The CDR3 is 15 residues long. From germline, CDR1 is KGHSH and CDR2 LQKENI. The trim removed 8 bases at V and 3 bases at J, leaving 9 bases unmatched.

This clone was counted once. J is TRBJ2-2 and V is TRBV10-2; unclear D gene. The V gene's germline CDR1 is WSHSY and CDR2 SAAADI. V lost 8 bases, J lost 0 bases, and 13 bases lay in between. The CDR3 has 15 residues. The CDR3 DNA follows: TGCGCCAGCTCGGCCGCCAGGACGAACACCGGGGAGCTGTTTTTT. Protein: CASSAARTNTGELFF.

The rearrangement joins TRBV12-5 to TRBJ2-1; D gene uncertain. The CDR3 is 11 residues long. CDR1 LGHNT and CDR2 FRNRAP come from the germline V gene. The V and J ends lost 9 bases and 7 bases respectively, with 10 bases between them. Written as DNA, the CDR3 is TGTGCTAGCTCTTCCTTGAATGAGCAGTTCTTC. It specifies CASSSLNEQFF.

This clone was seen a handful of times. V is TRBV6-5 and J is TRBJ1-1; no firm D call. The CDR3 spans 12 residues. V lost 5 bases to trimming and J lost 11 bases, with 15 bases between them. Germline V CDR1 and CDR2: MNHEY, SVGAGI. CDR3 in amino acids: CASSKLTGYAFF. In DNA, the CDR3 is TGTGCCAGCAGTAAACTGACGGGGTACGCTTTCTTT.

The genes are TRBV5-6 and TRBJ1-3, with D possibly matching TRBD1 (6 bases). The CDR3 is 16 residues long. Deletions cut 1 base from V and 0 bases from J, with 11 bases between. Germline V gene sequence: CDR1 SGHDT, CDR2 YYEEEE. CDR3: CASSLPGDPSGNTIYF. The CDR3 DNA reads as TGTGCCAGCAGCTTGCCAGGGGACCCCTCTGGAAACACCATATATTTT.

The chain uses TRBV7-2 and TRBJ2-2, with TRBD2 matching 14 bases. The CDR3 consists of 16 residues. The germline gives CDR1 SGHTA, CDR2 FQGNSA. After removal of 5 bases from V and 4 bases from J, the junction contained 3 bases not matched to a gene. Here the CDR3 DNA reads TGTGCCAGCAGCCGACTAGCGGGGGGGGGCACCGGGGAGCTGTTTTTT. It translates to CASSRLAGGGTGELFF.

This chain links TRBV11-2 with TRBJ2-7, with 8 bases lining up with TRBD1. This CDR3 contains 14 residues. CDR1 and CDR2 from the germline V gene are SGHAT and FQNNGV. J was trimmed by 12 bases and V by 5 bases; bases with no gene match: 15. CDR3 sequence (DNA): TGTGCCAGCAGCCCGGGACAGGCGTCTTCGGGGCGGTACTTC. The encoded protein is CASSPGQASSGRYF.

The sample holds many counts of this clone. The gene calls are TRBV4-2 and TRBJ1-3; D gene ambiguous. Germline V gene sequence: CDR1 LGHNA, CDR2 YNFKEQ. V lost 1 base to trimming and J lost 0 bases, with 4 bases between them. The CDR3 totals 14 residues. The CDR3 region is CASSQGLSGNTIYF. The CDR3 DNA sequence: TGTGCCAGCAGCCAAGGTCTCTCTGGAAACACCATATATTTT.

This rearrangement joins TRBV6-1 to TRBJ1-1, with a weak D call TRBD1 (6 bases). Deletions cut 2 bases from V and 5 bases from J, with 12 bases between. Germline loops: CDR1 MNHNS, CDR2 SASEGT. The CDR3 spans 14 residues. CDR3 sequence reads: CASSEWGQGTEAFF. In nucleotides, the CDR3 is TGTGCCAGCAGTGAATGGGGGCAGGGGACTGAAGCTTTCTTT.

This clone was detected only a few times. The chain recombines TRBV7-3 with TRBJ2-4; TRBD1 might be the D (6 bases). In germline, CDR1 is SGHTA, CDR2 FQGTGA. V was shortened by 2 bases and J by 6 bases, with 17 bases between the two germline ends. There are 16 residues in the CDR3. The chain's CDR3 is CASSLYGGSYGNIQYF. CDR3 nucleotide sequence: TGTGCCAGCAGCTTATATGGGGGCAGCTATGGAAACATTCAGTACTTC.

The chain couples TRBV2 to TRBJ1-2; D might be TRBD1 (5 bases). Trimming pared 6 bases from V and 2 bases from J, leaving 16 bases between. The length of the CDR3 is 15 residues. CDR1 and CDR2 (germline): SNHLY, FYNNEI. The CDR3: CASSPQVGGNYGYTF. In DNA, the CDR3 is TGTGCCAGCAGCCCCCAAGTGGGGGGGAACTATGGCTACACCTTC.